This entry lists 24 T cell receptor beta chains sequenced from one sample in a study of blood T cell repertoires in COVID-19. The repertoire was sequenced with immunoSEQ multiplex PCR; TCRdb's copy has only in-frame clones and lacks some. The sample has 290,000 or so clones, over 75% seen once. The specimen was PBMCs or T cells enriched from blood (not recorded which). The source is a woman younger than 45 who had recovered from COVID-19.

The V gene is TRBV27, the J gene TRBJ1-5; 8 bases map to TRBD1. Germline CDR1 reads MNHEY; CDR2 reads SMNVEV (reference sequence). V shed 4 bases and J 0 bases; nucleotides not matched to a gene: 5. This CDR3 is 16 amino acids long. The CDR3 region is CASSSHRGNSNQPQHF. The CDR3, as DNA: TGTGCCAGCAGTTCCCACAGGGGGAATAGCAATCAGCCCCAGCATTTT.

The chain employs TRBV20-1 and TRBJ2-5; tentatively, D is TRBD2 (6 bases). V was trimmed by 5 bases and J by 9 bases, leaving 13 bases between them. Germline V CDR1 and CDR2: DFQATT, SNEGSKA (reference sequence). This CDR3 has 11 residues. CDR3 in DNA: TGCAGTGCTGAGGTTGGGGGGTCCCAGTACTTC. Its translation: CSAEVGGSQYF.

The chain links TRBV30 to TRBJ1-6; D is ambiguous. This CDR3 has 15 residues. Per germline, CDR1 GTSNPN and CDR2 SVGIG (reference sequence). Between the trimmed V and J ends, which lost 3 bases and 0 bases, there was a span of 9 bases. As DNA, the CDR3 is TGTGCCTGGAGCGGAGAGAGCTCCTATAATTCACCCCTCCACTTT. Its protein product is CAWSGESSYNSPLHF. Drawing the rest from reference TRBV30 and TRBJ1-6, the complete variable domain is SQTIHQWPATLVQPVGSPLSLECTVEGTSNPNLYWYRQAAGRGLQLLFYSVGIGQISSEVPQNLSASRPQDRQFILSSKKLLLSDSGFYLCAWSGESSYNSPLHFGNGTRLTVT.

The chain combines TRBV13 with TRBJ2-7, with 8 bases lining up with TRBD2. Trimming removed 5 bases from V and 7 bases from J; junction bases left unmatched: 13. The V gene's germline CDR1 is PRHDT and CDR2 FYEKMQ (reference sequence). The CDR3 runs to 15 residues. The CDR3, as DNA: TGTGCCAGCAGCCCCGGGTCAGCGGGAGCGGGGGAGCAGTACTTC. Amino acid sequence: CASSPGSAGAGEQYF.

This clone was recorded only once. V is TRBV6-5 and J is TRBJ2-1; 10 positions match TRBD1. The CDR3 is 15 amino acids. Germline V CDR1 and CDR2: MNHEY, SVGAGI. V shed 6 bases, J shed 3 bases, and the junction held 5 bases outside the gene matches. The CDR3 bases are TGTGCCAGCAGACCTGGGACAGGGGACTACAATGAGCAGTTCTTC. Translation gives CASRPGTGDYNEQFF.

The V call is TRBV9, the J call TRBJ1-4; 8 bases line up with TRBD1. The trim removed 3 bases at V and 3 bases at J, leaving 4 bases unmatched. The CDR3 totals 15 residues. In germline, CDR1 is SGDLS, CDR2 YYNGEE. The CDR3 reads CASSETGVANEKLFF. The DNA for the CDR3 is TGTGCCAGCAGCGAGACAGGGGTAGCTAATGAAAAACTGTTTTTT.

This clone appeared a single time. The chain combines TRBV18 with TRBJ2-3, with D hard to call. Trimming removed 6 bases from V and 2 bases from J, with 3 bases in between. Looked up from germline, CDR1 is KGHSH and CDR2 is LQKENI. The CDR3 has 11 residues. In nucleotides, the CDR3 is TGTGCCAGCTCTATCACAGATACGCAGTATTTT. It specifies CASSITDTQYF.

This chain connects TRBV4-1 to TRBJ2-1; TRBD2 agrees at 7 bases. The V and J ends lost 3 bases and 1 base, in that order; junction bases with no gene match: 3. There are 15 residues in the CDR3. CDR1 is MGHRA, CDR2 YSYEKL, per germline. The CDR3 DNA reads as TGCGCCAGCAGCCATCTAGCGGATTCCTACAATGAGCAGTTCTTC. Amino acid sequence: CASSHLADSYNEQFF.

The V gene is TRBV7-2, the J gene TRBJ2-2, with 12 bases matching TRBD2. The CDR3 loop spans 16 amino acids. J gave up 4 bases and V 5 bases, and 5 bases lay outside the gene matches. CDR1 SGHTA and CDR2 FQGNSA come from the germline V gene. The CDR3 reads CASSGTSGSRTGELFF. DNA for the CDR3: TGTGCCAGCAGCGGGACTAGCGGGTCCCGCACCGGGGAGCTGTTTTTT.

This sequence joins TRBV5-6 and TRBJ1-6; TRBD1 might be the D (6 bases). V lost 2 bases, J lost 7 bases, and 10 bases lay in between. The CDR3 length is 14 residues. CDR1 and CDR2 (germline): SGHDT, YYEEEE. The CDR3 DNA reads TGTGCCAGCAGCTTCGGACAGTTCAATTCACCCCTCCACTTT. Its protein product is CASSFGQFNSPLHF.

The chain couples TRBV19 to TRBJ1-3; D is uncertain. Germline V gene sequence: CDR1 LNHDA, CDR2 SQIVND (reference sequence). CDR3 length: 18 amino acids. V lost 2 bases, J lost 1 base, and 18 bases lay in between. The chain's CDR3 is CASSISGIGAGSGNTIYF. The CDR3 coding sequence is TGTGCCAGTAGTATAAGTGGGATCGGCGCGGGATCTGGAAACACCATATATTTT.

The chain links TRBV28 to TRBJ2-7; D might be TRBD2 (6 bases). Trimming left V 6 bases short and J 4 bases short, with 19 bases between. This CDR3 has 15 amino acids. CDR1 MDHEN and CDR2 SYDVKM come from the germline V gene. The CDR3 DNA is TGTGCCAGCAGCTCTGGGGGGTCCCTTTTTTACGAGCAGTACTTC. Its protein product is CASSSGGSLFYEQYF.

The V call is TRBV5-6, the J call TRBJ2-3, with TRBD2 matching 10 bases. The V and J ends lost 2 bases and 5 bases, in that order; junction bases with no gene match: 5. The CDR3 is 15 residues long. Per the germline V gene, CDR1 is SGHDT and CDR2 is YYEEEE. The chain's CDR3 is CASSFLAGVKDTQYF. CDR3 DNA sequence: TGTGCCAGCAGCTTCCTAGCGGGAGTTAAAGATACGCAGTATTTT.

This chain links TRBV7-9 with TRBJ2-1; 12 nucleotides line up with TRBD2. Per the germline V gene, CDR1 is SEHNR and CDR2 is FQNEAQ (reference sequence). The CDR3 has 14 amino acids. V was clipped by 6 bases and J by 6 bases; unmatched bases: 3. This chain's CDR3 is CASRLGLAGNEQFF. Written as DNA, the CDR3 is TGTGCCAGCAGGTTGGGACTAGCGGGCAATGAGCAGTTCTTC.

The chain joins TRBV5-1 to TRBJ2-4; a possible D gene is TRBD1 (7 bases). V was cut by 4 bases and J by 8 bases, with 13 bases left in between. The CDR3 runs 13 residues. Germline loops: CDR1 SGHRS, CDR2 YFSETQ. CDR3 sequence reads: CASSLGQRDIQYF. The CDR3 coding sequence is TGCGCCAGCAGCCTGGGACAGCGGGACATTCAGTACTTC.

This chain links TRBV19 with TRBJ2-2, with 9 nucleotides matching TRBD1. CDR3 length: 14 residues. Germline trimming cut 10 bases from V and 5 bases from J; bases unmatched to any gene: 8. The germline CDR1 and CDR2 sequences are LNHDA and SQIVND (reference sequence). As DNA, the CDR3 is TGTGCCACACAACAGGGGGCGCGGACCGGGGAGCTGTTTTTT. Its translation: CATQQGARTGELFF. Full variable domain (rest looked up from reference TRBV19 and TRBJ2-2): DGGITQSPKYLFRKEGQNVTLSCEQNLNHDAMYWYRQDPGQGLRLIYYSQIVNDFQKGDIAEGYSVSREKKESFPLTVTSAQKNPTAFYLCATQQGARTGELFFGEGSRLTVL.

The V call is TRBV11-1, the J call TRBJ2-7; 7 nucleotides align to TRBD2. Germline CDR1 reads SGHAT; CDR2 reads FQDESV (reference sequence). The CDR3 contains 17 residues. After removal of 0 bases from V and 2 bases from J, the junction contained 10 bases not matched to a gene. DNA for the CDR3: TGTGCCAGCAGCTTAGCGGGGGGGGACCTACTCCCCTACGAGCAGTACTTC. Amino acid sequence: CASSLAGGDLLPYEQYF.

CDR3 sequence reads: CAISGASYNEQFF. The CDR3 bases are TGTGCCATCAGTGGGGCGTCCTACAATGAGCAGTTCTTC. This chain uses TRBV10-3 with TRBJ2-1, with unresolved D. There are 13 residues in the CDR3. Germline values: CDR1 ENHRY, CDR2 SYGVKD. The V end lost 4 bases, the J end lost 1 base, and 5 bases lay between the germline ends.

This clone was picked up a small number of times. The chain uses TRBV19 and TRBJ2-1, with TRBD2 matching 12 bases. Germline V lookup: CDR1 LNHDA, CDR2 SQIVND (reference sequence). The CDR3 is made up of 17 amino acids. V shed 5 bases and J 3 bases; nucleotides not matched to a gene: 8. CDR3 sequence: CASSLSGTSGFYNEQFF. For the CDR3, the DNA is TGTGCCAGTAGTCTTTCCGGGACTAGCGGGTTCTACAATGAGCAGTTCTTC.

This clone appeared a few times. The chain uses TRBV6-5 and TRBJ1-1; 7 bases align to TRBD1. The length of the CDR3 is 14 residues. Germline lookup yields CDR1 MNHEY and CDR2 SVGAGI. V was clipped by 4 bases and J by 1 base; unmatched bases: 3. In DNA form, the CDR3 reads TGTGCCAGCAGTTCCGACAGGGAGAACACTGAAGCTTTCTTT. The encoded protein is CASSSDRENTEAFF.

The chain has TRBV19 and TRBJ2-7, with TRBD2 identical over 10 bases. The CDR3 spans 14 residues. The germline gives CDR1 LNHDA, CDR2 SQIVND (reference sequence). The junction had 3 bases not matched to a gene; V was cut back by 5 bases and J by 2 bases. CDR3 sequence (DNA): TGTGCCAGTAGTCTTGGACTAGCGGCCTACGAGCAGTACTTC. Its protein is CASSLGLAAYEQYF.

The chain couples TRBV19 to TRBJ2-1, with a tentative D call TRBD2 (6 bases). The CDR3 runs to 14 residues. V lost 6 bases and J lost 6, with 15 bases in between. CDR1 LNHDA and CDR2 SQIVND come from the germline V gene (reference sequence). The CDR3 nucleotides are TGTGCCAGTAGGGGACTCTTACGAACCAATGAGCAGTTCTTC. It translates to CASRGLLRTNEQFF.

The V and J genes are TRBV18 and TRBJ1-6; 7 nucleotides agree with TRBD1. The J segment lost 4 bases and the V segment lost 2 bases, leaving 5 bases of the junction unmatched. CDR3 size: 16 residues. CDR1 is KGHSH and CDR2 is LQKENI in the germline V gene. The CDR3 loop is CASSPTGTEYNSPLHF. The CDR3 DNA reads TGTGCCAGCTCACCAACCGGGACAGAATATAATTCACCCCTCCACTTT.

V and J are TRBV19 and TRBJ1-5; D uncertain. CDR1 is LNHDA and CDR2 is SQIVND in the germline V gene (reference sequence). V was trimmed by 3 bases and J by 3 bases, leaving 9 bases between them. The CDR3 consists of 14 residues. This chain's CDR3 is CASSIMAVNQPQHF. The CDR3 DNA reads as TGTGCCAGTAGTATCATGGCAGTCAATCAGCCCCAGCATTTT. Variable domain in full (rest from reference TRBV19 and TRBJ1-5): DGGITQSPKYLFRKEGQNVTLSCEQNLNHDAMYWYRQDPGQGLRLIYYSQIVNDFQKGDIAEGYSVSREKKESFPLTVTSAQKNPTAFYLCASSIMAVNQPQHFGDGTRLSIL.